This passage covers 20 T cell receptor beta chains from one sample sequenced in a study of shared clonotypes between healthy human individuals. Measured with immunoSEQ multiplex PCR; TCRdb has only the in-frame clones, and not every one. The sample lists 1.5 million to 1.9 million clones, 95% to 99% occurring once. The specimen was naive CD4+ T cells sorted from blood. Subset reported: CD45RA+ positively selected. Receptors were obtained from a man younger than 45 in good health.

The chain combines TRBV12-5 with TRBJ2-2; D unclear. Germline CDR1 is LGHNT and CDR2 is FRNRAP. V dropped 5 bases and J dropped 0 bases, with 13 bases sitting between them. The length of the CDR3 is 16 residues. CDR3 DNA: TGTGCTAGTGGTGCTACTCATGCAGCGAACACCGGGGAGCTGTTTTTT. Protein product: CASGATHAANTGELFF.

V is TRBV9 and J is TRBJ1-1, with 7 bases identical to TRBD1. The CDR3 runs 14 residues. CDR1 and CDR2 from the germline V gene are SGDLS and YYNGEE. The junction had 9 bases not matched to a gene; V was cut back by 4 bases and J by 6 bases. DNA of the CDR3: TGTGCCAGCAGCATAACAGGGGATTGGTCTGAAGCTTTCTTT. Protein product: CASSITGDWSEAFF.

Remarks on this clone: Other DNA sequences from this sample encode an identical CDR3 as well. The chain combines TRBV4-3 with TRBJ2-3; 16 bases fit TRBD2. J lost 4 bases, V lost 3 bases, and 1 base had no gene match. The CDR3 has 16 residues. Germline assignment: CDR1 LGHNA and CDR2 YSLEER. The CDR3 spells CASSQGTSGRADTQYF. CDR3 sequence (DNA): TGCGCCAGCAGCCAGGGGACTAGCGGGAGGGCAGATACGCAGTATTTT.

The V gene is TRBV11-2, the J gene TRBJ2-7; no firm D call. Looked up from germline, CDR1 is SGHAT and CDR2 is FQNNGV. CDR3 length equals 12 residues. V was clipped by 5 bases and J by 3 bases, with 8 bases between them. The CDR3, as DNA: TGTGCCAGCAGCCCGAGTCACTACGAGCAGTACTTC. This gives the protein CASSPSHYEQYF.

The chain links TRBV28 to TRBJ2-7; D ambiguous. V was clipped by 6 bases and J by 2 bases, with 8 bases between them. This CDR3 spans 12 amino acids. CDR1 is MDHEN, CDR2 SYDVKM, per germline. CDR3 coding DNA: TGTGCCAGCAGCCAAGCCCCCTACGAGCAGTACTTC. Translation: CASSQAPYEQYF.

The chain recombines TRBV11-3 with TRBJ2-3, with 9 bases matching TRBD1. The germline V gene encodes CDR1 SGHNT and CDR2 YENEEA. V lost 11 bases, J lost 4 bases, and 10 bases stayed unmatched. CDR3 length: 14 amino acids. The CDR3 is CACSETGGSDTQYF. In DNA form, the CDR3 reads TGTGCCTGCTCCGAGACAGGGGGGTCAGATACGCAGTATTTT.

V usage is TRBV7-8 and J usage is TRBJ2-1, with 9 bases that match TRBD2. Trimming took 5 bases from V and 15 from J; bases not matched to a gene: 14. CDR1 is SGHVS, CDR2 FQNEAQ, per germline. CDR3 length: 14 amino acids. Written as DNA, the CDR3 is TGTGCCAGCAGCAAATGGGGTACAGTAGCGGGAGTGTTCTTC. Protein sequence: CASSKWGTVAGVFF. Together with reference TRBV7-8 and TRBJ2-1, the CDR3 gives the full variable domain: GAGVSQSPRYKVAKRGQDVALRCDPISGHVSLFWYQQALGQGPEFLTYFQNEAQLDKSGLPSDRFFAERPEGSVSTLKIQRTQQEDSAVYLCASSKWGTVAGVFFGPGTRLTVL.

This rearrangement joins TRBV5-1 to TRBJ1-1; D is unresolved. The CDR3 has 12 residues. The ends were cut back, 4 bases at V and 3 bases at J, with 7 bases in the middle. Germline values: CDR1 SGHRS, CDR2 YFSETQ. CDR3 in amino acids: CASSRDYTEAFF. CDR3 in DNA: TGCGCCAGCAGCCGGGATTACACTGAAGCTTTCTTT.

The chain has TRBV6-5 and TRBJ2-7, with 7 bases fitting TRBD1. CDR1 is MNHEY, CDR2 SVGAGI, per germline. V lost 5 bases, J lost 2 bases, and 9 bases stayed unmatched. The CDR3 spans 15 residues. CDR3 nucleotide sequence: TGTGCCAGCAGTGTCCCGGGACAGTCTCCCTACGAGCAGTACTTC. Translation gives CASSVPGQSPYEQYF.

The chain uses TRBV9 and TRBJ2-2; possible D gene TRBD2, 5 bases. Germline V CDR1 and CDR2: SGDLS, YYNGEE. This CDR3 has 15 residues. V gave up 0 bases and J gave up 5 bases, with 11 bases separating them. The CDR3 here is CASSVDAGPTGELFF. CDR3 sequence (DNA): TGTGCCAGCAGCGTAGACGCGGGTCCAACCGGGGAGCTGTTTTTT.

The rearrangement joins TRBV6-6 to TRBJ1-1; D call uncertain. V dropped 5 bases and J dropped 2 bases, with 9 bases sitting between them. The CDR3 length is 13 residues. In germline, CDR1 is MNHNY, CDR2 SVGAGI (reference sequence). The CDR3 reads CASSLERNTEAFF. The CDR3 nucleotides are TGTGCCAGCAGTCTCGAGAGAAACACTGAAGCTTTCTTT.

This rearrangement joins TRBV6-6 to TRBJ2-1, with D tentatively TRBD2 (5 bases). CDR1 and CDR2 from the germline V gene are MNHNY and SVGAGI (reference sequence). CDR3 length equals 14 residues. V lost 2 bases, J lost 3 bases, and 8 bases lay in between. The CDR3 reads CASSYTGNYNEQFF. The CDR3, as DNA: TGTGCCAGCAGTTACACCGGGAACTACAATGAGCAGTTCTTC.

The chain is built from TRBV18 and TRBJ1-2; TRBD1 might be the D (5 bases). Germline V CDR1 and CDR2: KGHSH, LQKENI. The CDR3 is 15 amino acids. Trimming stripped 2 bases from V and 2 bases from J, with 12 bases between. The CDR3: CASSPVPDNNYGYTF. DNA of the CDR3: TGTGCCAGCTCACCAGTCCCGGACAACAACTATGGCTACACCTTC.

The V call is TRBV27, the J call TRBJ2-7; possibly TRBD1 for D (6 bases). Germline CDR1 is MNHEY and CDR2 is SMNVEV (reference sequence). This CDR3 spans 16 amino acids. V lost 3 bases and J lost 1, with 16 bases in between. CDR3 residues: CASSFGWGLPSYEQYF. The CDR3 DNA reads TGTGCCAGCAGTTTCGGGTGGGGGCTACCTTCCTACGAGCAGTACTTC.

The J gene is TRBJ2-1, the V gene TRBV25-1; D gene uncertain. Trimming stripped 3 bases from V and 8 bases from J, with 11 bases between. There are 13 residues in the CDR3. Germline V gene lookup returns CDR1 MGHDK and CDR2 SYGVNS. CDR3 residues: CASSDNAPYEQFF. CDR3 in DNA: TGTGCCAGCAGTGACAACGCCCCTTATGAGCAGTTCTTC.

This chain uses TRBV27 with TRBJ2-7; 11 nucleotides line up with TRBD2. The CDR3 runs 18 residues. Trimming removed 2 bases from V and 4 bases from J; junction bases left unmatched: 13. From germline, CDR1 is MNHEY and CDR2 SMNVEV (reference sequence). CDR3 coding DNA: TGTGCCAGCAGTTTACAGGCAGGTAGCGGGAGGGCCACATACGAGCAGTACTTC. Residues: CASSLQAGSGRATYEQYF.

The chain uses TRBV9 and TRBJ1-1; possible D gene TRBD1, 6 bases. V was trimmed by 0 bases and J by 2 bases, leaving 8 bases between them. Germline V lookup: CDR1 SGDLS, CDR2 YYNGEE. The CDR3 runs to 14 residues. CDR3 sequence (DNA): TGTGCCAGCAGCGTAGGACAGGTAAACACTGAAGCTTTCTTT. Translating gives CASSVGQVNTEAFF.

The chain recombines TRBV25-1 with TRBJ1-3; the D gene is possibly TRBD1 (5 bases). Germline V gives CDR1 MGHDK, CDR2 SYGVNS. The CDR3 is 14 amino acids. Between the trimmed V and J ends, which lost 1 base and 2 bases, there was a span of 6 bases. This CDR3 is CASSEWGAGNTIYF. CDR3 nucleotide sequence: TGTGCCAGCAGTGAATGGGGCGCTGGAAACACCATATATTTT.

The rearrangement uses TRBV7-2 and TRBJ1-2; D not resolved. The CDR3 has 13 amino acids. V was shortened by 2 bases and J by 4 bases, with 8 bases between the two germline ends. Germline V gene sequence: CDR1 SGHTA, CDR2 FQGNSA. CDR3 DNA: TGTGCCAGCAGCTTACAGGAGATCTATGGCTACACCTTC. It yields the protein CASSLQEIYGYTF.

The rearrangement joins TRBV28 to TRBJ1-2; D not certain. Germline V gene sequence: CDR1 MDHEN, CDR2 SYDVKM. This CDR3 is 12 amino acids long. Written as DNA, the CDR3 is TGTGCTACCGGTGGGTCACTTTATGGCTACACCTTC. It translates to CATGGSLYGYTF.